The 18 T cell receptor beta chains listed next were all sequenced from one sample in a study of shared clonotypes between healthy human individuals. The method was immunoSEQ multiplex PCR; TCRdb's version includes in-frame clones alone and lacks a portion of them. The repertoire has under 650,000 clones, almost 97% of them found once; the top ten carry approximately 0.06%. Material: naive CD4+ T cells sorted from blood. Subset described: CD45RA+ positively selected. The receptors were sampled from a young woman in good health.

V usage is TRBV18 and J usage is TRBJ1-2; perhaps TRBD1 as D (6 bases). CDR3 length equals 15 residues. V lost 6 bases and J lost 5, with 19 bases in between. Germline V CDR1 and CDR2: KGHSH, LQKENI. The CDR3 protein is CASSLDRQIGYGYTF. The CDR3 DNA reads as TGTGCCAGCTCTCTGGACAGACAAATTGGTTATGGCTACACCTTC.

CDR3 nucleotide sequence: TGTGCTAGTCGGAGGTGCAATCAGCCCCAGCATTTT. This gives the protein CASRRCNQPQHF. The J gene is TRBJ1-5, the V gene TRBV12-5; D is unclear. In germline, CDR1 is LGHNT, CDR2 FRNRAP. This CDR3 comprises 12 residues. With 8 bases removed from V and 2 bases from J, the gap between germline ends came to 7 bases.

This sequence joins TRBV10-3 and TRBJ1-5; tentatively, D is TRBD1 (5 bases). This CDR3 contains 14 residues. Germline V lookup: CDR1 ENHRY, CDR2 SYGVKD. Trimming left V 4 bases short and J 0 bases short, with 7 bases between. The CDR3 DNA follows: TGTGCCATCAGTGCAGGGTTTAGCAATCAGCCCCAGCATTTT. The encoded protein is CAISAGFSNQPQHF.

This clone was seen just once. The CDR3 reads CASSLRDPSYEQYF. The CDR3 DNA reads as TGTGCCAGCAGCTTACGGGATCCATCCTACGAGCAGTACTTC. This sequence joins TRBV5-4 and TRBJ2-7, with a tentative D call TRBD2 (5 bases). The V and J ends lost 2 bases and 1 base respectively, with 10 bases between them. The CDR3 is 14 amino acids. The germline CDR1 and CDR2 sequences are SGHNT and YYREEE (reference sequence).

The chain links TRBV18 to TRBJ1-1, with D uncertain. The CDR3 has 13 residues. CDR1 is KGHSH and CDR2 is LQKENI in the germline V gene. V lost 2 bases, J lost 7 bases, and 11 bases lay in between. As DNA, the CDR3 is TGTGCCAGCTCACCAGGGATAGGTGGTGAAGCTTTCTTT. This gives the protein CASSPGIGGEAFF.

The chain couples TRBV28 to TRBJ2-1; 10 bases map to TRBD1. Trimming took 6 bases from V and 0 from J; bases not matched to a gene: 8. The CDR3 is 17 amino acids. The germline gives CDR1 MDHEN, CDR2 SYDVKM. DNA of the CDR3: TGTGCCAGCAGCCCCGGGACAGGGGTCGGCTCCTACAATGAGCAGTTCTTC. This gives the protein CASSPGTGVGSYNEQFF.

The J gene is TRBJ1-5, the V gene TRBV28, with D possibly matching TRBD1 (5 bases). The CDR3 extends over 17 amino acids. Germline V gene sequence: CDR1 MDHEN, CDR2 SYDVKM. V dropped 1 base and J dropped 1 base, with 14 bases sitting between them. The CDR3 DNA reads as TGTGCCAGCAGTTTATTTGTGGCAGGGCAAAGCAATCAGCCCCAGCATTTT. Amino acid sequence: CASSLFVAGQSNQPQHF.

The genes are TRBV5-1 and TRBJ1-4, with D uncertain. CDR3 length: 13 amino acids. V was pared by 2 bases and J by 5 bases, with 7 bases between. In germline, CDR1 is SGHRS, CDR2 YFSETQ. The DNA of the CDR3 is TGCGCCAGCAGCTTTAACGGGAATGAAAAACTGTTTTTT. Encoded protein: CASSFNGNEKLFF.

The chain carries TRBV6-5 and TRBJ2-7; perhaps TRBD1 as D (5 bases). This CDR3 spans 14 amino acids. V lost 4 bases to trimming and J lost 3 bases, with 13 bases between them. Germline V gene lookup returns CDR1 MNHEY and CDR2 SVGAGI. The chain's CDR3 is CASSSQGPNYEQYF. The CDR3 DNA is TGTGCCAGCAGTTCCCAGGGTCCAAACTACGAGCAGTACTTC.

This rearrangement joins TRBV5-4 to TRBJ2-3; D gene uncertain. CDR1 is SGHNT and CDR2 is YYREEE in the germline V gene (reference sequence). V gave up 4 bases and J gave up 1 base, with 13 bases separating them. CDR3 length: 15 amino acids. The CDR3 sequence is CASSPIPSGTDTQYF. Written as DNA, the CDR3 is TGTGCCAGCAGCCCGATTCCCAGCGGCACAGATACGCAGTATTTT.

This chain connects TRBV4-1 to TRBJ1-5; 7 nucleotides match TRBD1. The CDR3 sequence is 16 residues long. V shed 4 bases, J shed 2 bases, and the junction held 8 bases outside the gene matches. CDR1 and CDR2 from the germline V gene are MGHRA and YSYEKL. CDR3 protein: CASSPRGGDGNQPQHF. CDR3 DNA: TGCGCCAGCAGCCCAAGAGGGGGCGACGGCAATCAGCCCCAGCATTTT.

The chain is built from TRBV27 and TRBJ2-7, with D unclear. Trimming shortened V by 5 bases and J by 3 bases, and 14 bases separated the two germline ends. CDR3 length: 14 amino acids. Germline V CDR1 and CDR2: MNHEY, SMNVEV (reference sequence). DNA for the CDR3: TGTGCCAGCAGTCCCTCTTGGACCAACTACGAGCAGTACTTC. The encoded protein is CASSPSWTNYEQYF.

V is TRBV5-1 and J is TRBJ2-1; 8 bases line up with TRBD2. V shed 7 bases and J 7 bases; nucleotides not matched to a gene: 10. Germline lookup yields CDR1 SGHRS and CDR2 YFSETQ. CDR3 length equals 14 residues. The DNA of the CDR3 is TGCGCCAGCCAACTAGCGGCCTCGGGGAATGAGCAGTTCTTC. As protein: CASQLAASGNEQFF.

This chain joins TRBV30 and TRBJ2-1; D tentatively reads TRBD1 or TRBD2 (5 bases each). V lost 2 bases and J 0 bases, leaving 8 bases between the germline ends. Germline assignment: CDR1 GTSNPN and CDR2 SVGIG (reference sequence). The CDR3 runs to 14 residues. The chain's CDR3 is CAWSKGSSYNEQFF. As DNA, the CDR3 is TGTGCCTGGAGTAAGGGGAGCTCCTACAATGAGCAGTTCTTC.

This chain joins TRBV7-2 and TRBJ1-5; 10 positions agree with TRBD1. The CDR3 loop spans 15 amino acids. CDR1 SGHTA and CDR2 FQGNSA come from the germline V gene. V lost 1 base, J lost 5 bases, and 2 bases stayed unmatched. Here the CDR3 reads CASSLVGQGYQPQHF. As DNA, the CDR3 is TGTGCCAGCAGCTTAGTGGGACAGGGGTATCAGCCCCAGCATTTT.

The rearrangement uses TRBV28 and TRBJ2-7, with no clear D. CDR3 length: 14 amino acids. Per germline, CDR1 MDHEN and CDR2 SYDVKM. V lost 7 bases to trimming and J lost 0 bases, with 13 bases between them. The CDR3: CASNSFGSSYEQYF. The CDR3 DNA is TGTGCCAGCAACTCGTTCGGTAGCTCCTACGAGCAGTACTTC.

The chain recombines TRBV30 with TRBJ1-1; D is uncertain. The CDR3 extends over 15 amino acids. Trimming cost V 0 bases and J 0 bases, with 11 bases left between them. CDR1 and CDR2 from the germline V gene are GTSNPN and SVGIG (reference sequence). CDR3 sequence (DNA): TGTGCCTGGAGTGTACTGCGGACCATGAACACTGAAGCTTTCTTT. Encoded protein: CAWSVLRTMNTEAFF.

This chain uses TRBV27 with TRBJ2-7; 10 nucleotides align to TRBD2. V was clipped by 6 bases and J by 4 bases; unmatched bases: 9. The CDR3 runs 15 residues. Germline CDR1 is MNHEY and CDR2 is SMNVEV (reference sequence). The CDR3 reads CASRLLVAGGYEQYF. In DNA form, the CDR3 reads TGTGCCAGCAGATTACTCGTAGCGGGGGGATACGAGCAGTACTTC.